This T cell receptor (beta chain) was identified in a study of radiation and T cells in renal cell carcinoma. Study background: Nephrectomy followed 15 Gy stereotactic body radiation by 4 weeks. Study-wide findings and caveats: Top tumor clonotypes rose in blood 2 weeks post-radiation, then contracted.

Concerning this clone: Its specificity is not known.

Assay: immunoSEQ multiplex PCR; the TCRdb copy retains only in-frame clones and omits some. Of about 150,000 clones in the sample, about nine tenths were seen once. Time point noted: blood 2 weeks post-SBRT. Treatment here: 15 Gy SBRT to primary tumor, nephrectomy 4 weeks later. Clear cell pathology was present in this patient's renal cell carcinoma. V dropped 2 bases and J dropped 5 bases, with 6 bases sitting between them. The CDR3 contains 12 residues. In germline, CDR1 is SGHVS, CDR2 FQNEAQ. The origin of this receptor is a woman between 50 and 59 years old with renal cell carcinoma. This chain links TRBV7-8 with TRBJ2-5, with D unclear. This material consisted of blood, taken from a patient whose treatment included radiotherapy and nephrectomy. CDR3 region: CASSLTRETQYF. In nucleotides, the CDR3 is TGTGCCAGCAGCTTAACCCGGGAGACCCAGTACTTC.